The T cell receptor (beta chain) described here comes from a study of OX40 agonist ivuxolimab in advanced cancers. Deletions cut 3 bases from V and 0 bases from J, with 9 bases between. The CDR3 runs to 15 residues. Germline values: CDR1 MNHNS, CDR2 SASEGT. The study's findings and limits: Compared with others, partial responders at 0.1-3.0 mg/kg displayed clonal expansion among the lowest.

About this clone itself: Antigen unknown.

The protocol was immunoSEQ multiplex PCR, while the TCRdb copy is restricted to in-frame clones and leaves out a portion. The table shows under 90,000 clones, with less than 95% occurring only once. The sequence derives from an adult with an advanced solid tumor such as melanoma, head and neck, liver or kidney cancer. The sequenced sample was CD4+ or CD8+ T cells sorted from blood, obtained in a trial of the OX40 agonist ivuxolimab. The chain combines TRBV6-1 with TRBJ2-4, with D tentatively TRBD2 (6 bases). CDR3 region: CASSDQGLAKNIQYF. The CDR3 DNA follows: TGTGCCAGCAGTGACCAGGGACTAGCCAAAAACATTCAGTACTTC.